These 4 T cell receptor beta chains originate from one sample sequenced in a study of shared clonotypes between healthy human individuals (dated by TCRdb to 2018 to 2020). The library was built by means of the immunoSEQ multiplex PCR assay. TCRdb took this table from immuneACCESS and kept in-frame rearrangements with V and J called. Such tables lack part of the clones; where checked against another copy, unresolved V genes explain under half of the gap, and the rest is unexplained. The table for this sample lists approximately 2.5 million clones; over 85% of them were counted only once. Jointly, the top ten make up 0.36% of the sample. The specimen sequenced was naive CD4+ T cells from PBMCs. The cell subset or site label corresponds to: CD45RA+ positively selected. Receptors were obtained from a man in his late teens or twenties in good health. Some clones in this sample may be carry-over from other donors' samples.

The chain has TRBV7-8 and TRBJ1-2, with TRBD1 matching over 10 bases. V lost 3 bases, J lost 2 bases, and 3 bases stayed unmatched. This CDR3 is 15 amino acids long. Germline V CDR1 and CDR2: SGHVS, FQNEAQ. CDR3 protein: CASSFGQGGNYGYTF. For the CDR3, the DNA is TGTGCCAGCAGCTTCGGACAGGGGGGGAACTATGGCTACACCTTC.

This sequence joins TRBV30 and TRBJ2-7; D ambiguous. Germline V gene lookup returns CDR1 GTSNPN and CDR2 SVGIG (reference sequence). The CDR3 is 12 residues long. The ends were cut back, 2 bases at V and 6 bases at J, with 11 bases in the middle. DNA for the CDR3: TGTGCCTGGAGTCATCCGGAACGCGAGCAGTACTTC. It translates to CAWSHPEREQYF.

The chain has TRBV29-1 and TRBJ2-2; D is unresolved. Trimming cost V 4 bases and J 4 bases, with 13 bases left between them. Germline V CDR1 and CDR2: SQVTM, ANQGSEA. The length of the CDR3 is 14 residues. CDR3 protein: CSVGWVLGTGELFF. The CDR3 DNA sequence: TGCAGCGTTGGATGGGTACTTGGCACCGGGGAGCTGTTTTTT.

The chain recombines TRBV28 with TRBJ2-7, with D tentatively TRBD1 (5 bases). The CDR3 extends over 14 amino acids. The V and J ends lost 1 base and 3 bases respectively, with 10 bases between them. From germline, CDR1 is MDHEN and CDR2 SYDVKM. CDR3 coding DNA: TGTGCCAGCAGTTTATCTCGGCAGGGCTACGAGCAGTACTTC. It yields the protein CASSLSRQGYEQYF. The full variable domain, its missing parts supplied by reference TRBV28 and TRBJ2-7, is DVKVTQSSRYLVKRTGEKVFLECVQDMDHENMFWYRQDPGLGLRLIYFSYDVKMKEKGDIPEGYSVSREKKERFSLILESASTNQTSMYLCASSLSRQGYEQYFGPGTRLTVT.